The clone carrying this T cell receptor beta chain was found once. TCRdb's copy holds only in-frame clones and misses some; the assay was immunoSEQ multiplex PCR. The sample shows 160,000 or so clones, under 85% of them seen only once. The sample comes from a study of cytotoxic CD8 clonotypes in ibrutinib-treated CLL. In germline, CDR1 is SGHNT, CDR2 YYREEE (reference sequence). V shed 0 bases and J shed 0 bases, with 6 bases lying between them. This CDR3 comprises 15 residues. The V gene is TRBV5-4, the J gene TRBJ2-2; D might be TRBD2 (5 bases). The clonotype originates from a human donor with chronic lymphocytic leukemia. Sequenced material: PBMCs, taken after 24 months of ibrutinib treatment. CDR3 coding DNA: TGTGCCAGCAGCTTGGGCGGGTCGAACACCGGGGAGCTGTTTTTT. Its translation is CASSLGGSNTGELFF.